This T cell receptor (beta chain) is drawn from a study of T cell changes during pregnancy in multiple sclerosis (dated by TCRdb to the late 2010s). Background on the whole study: In women with multiple sclerosis, the researchers looked at how the T cell repertoire shifted as pregnancy progressed.

The method behind the library was the immunoSEQ multiplex PCR assay. Here the immuneACCESS table is served through TCRdb, limited to in-frame sequences with V and J called. Missing clones are a known gap in these copies; in checked studies unresolved V genes cover under half, and the rest lacks a known reason. For this sample the table gives tens of thousands of clones, of which 93% were detected only once. The top ten constitute 1.5% to 2% of the sample. V is reduced by 0 bases and J by 6 bases, leaving a spacing of 15 bases between them. From the cysteine through the phenylalanine, the CDR3 covers 16 amino acids. The only DNA kept is the CDR3, 48 bases in frame from the first base. In the germline V gene, CDR1 corresponds to SGHAT and CDR2 to FQNNGV. This clone was counted once. No antigen is known for it. It has no much larger one-base neighbor in the sample; base qualities were not kept.

The sample in question was peripheral blood, obtained in the second trimester of pregnancy. The V gene is TRBV11-2 and the J gene is TRBJ2-1, with no reliable assignment of the D segment. The receptor was derived from a female donor with multiple sclerosis, enrolled in a pregnancy study. In nucleotides, the sequence is TGTGCCAGCAGCTTAGATTTTAGAAATTTCGGCAATGAGCAGTTCTTC. It is translated as CASSLDFRNFGNEQFF.